What follows describes a single T cell receptor beta chain. The record originates from a study of control samples from healthy donors and cancer patients. Generated by immunoSEQ multiplex PCR, the TCRdb table keeps only in-frame clones and is missing some. The data hold more than 70,000 clones, with about 95% observed a single time. Sequencing was carried out using blood. This TCR derives from a woman younger than 45 in good health.

The CDR3 region is CASSYTQLGVGEKLFF. The CDR3 DNA reads TGTGCCAGCAGTTACACTCAGCTCGGGGTTGGTGAAAAACTGTTTTTT. This chain joins TRBV6-5 and TRBJ1-4; D is unresolved. V was trimmed by 2 bases and J by 7 bases, leaving 17 bases between them. Per the germline V gene, CDR1 is MNHEY and CDR2 is SVGAGI. The CDR3 totals 16 residues.